These T cell receptor beta chains were read from a single sample in a study of T cell responses to AZD1222 COVID-19 vaccine. The table came from immunoSEQ multiplex PCR; TCRdb's copy has only in-frame clones and leaves some out. The sample records roughly 70,000 clones, about four fifths being singletons. This specimen consisted of peripheral blood, obtained 28 days after the second AZD1222 dose. The receptor set was obtained from an adult who received the AZD1222 COVID-19 vaccine. Both conserved end residues are trimmed from each CDR3.

j_call v_call cdr3_aa
TRBJ1-5 TRBV19 AANRDATYSNQPQH
TRBJ2-1 TRBV29-1 SVVPGTATGEQF
TRBJ1-1 TRBV30 AWSTKGGWNTEAF
TRBJ1-2 TRBV19 ASSIDDRVAGYT
TRBJ1-5 TRBV5-8 ASSLRGQPQH
TRBJ1-6 TRBV10-1 ASSGGPGQGRNSPLH
TRBJ1-1 TRBV4-3 ASSQDARGGTEAF
TRBJ1-1 TRBV11-1 ASSSRDREAF
TRBJ1-1 TRBV5-1 ASSGGADRTTEAF
TRBJ2-2 TRBV5-1 ASSTRDSTSTGELF
TRBJ1-1 TRBV7-2 ASSLTANTEAF
TRBJ2-1 TRBV28 ASSRSSGGANEQF
TRBJ2-5 TRBV4-3 ASSHGLAGGLEVSETQY
TRBJ2-7 TRBV4-1 ASSQDKGGYEQY
TRBJ1-4 TRBV28 ASTEPGVDEKLF
TRBJ2-2 TRBV19 ASSIGWGPNTGELF
TRBJ2-5 TRBV19 ASSLGQGPPGETQY
TRBJ2-1 TRBV29-1 SVEKIPGQGLAGAYNEQF
TRBJ1-5 TRBV28 ASHLWDTGGLQPQH
TRBJ2-3 TRBV6-5 ASRTSGVSDTQY
TRBJ2-7 TRBV6-4 ASSGGDGYEQY
TRBJ2-3 TRBV6-4 ASSDSSGGTDTQY
TRBJ1-4 TRBV13 ASSDRTGGRKLF